This T cell receptor beta chain was recovered during a study of radiation and T cells in renal cell carcinoma. Whole-study results and caveats: No pretreatment tumor biopsies were available for baseline clonotypes. From baseline, blood top tumor clonotypes peaked at 2 weeks post-radiation.

On this clone: What it binds is not known.

Sequenced by immunoSEQ multiplex PCR; TCRdb stores in-frame clones only, minus some. The sample gives approximately 31,000 clones, 81% of which show up once; roughly a third is in the top ten. Time point defined: blood 4 weeks post-SBRT, at nephrectomy. As to treatment: 15 Gy SBRT to primary tumor, nephrectomy 4 weeks later. Nephrectomy followed 15 Gy stereotactic body radiation by 4 weeks. Source: blood, taken from a patient whose treatment included radiotherapy and nephrectomy. This receptor was obtained from a man aged 55-75 years with renal cell carcinoma.

CDR3 sequence: CASSPETGGWGGYTF. The CDR3 DNA follows: TGTGCCAGCTCACCAGAGACAGGGGGCTGGGGTGGCTACACCTTC. The chain employs TRBV18 and TRBJ1-2; 10 nucleotides align to TRBD1. The germline V gene encodes CDR1 KGHSH and CDR2 LQKENI. V gave up 2 bases and J gave up 7 bases; unmatched junction bases: 7. The CDR3 is made up of 15 amino acids.